One and the same sample provided the 26 T cell receptor beta chains below, sequenced in a study of siplizumab effects on memory and regulatory T cells. Assay used: immunoSEQ multiplex PCR; TCRdb lists only in-frame clones, some missing. Of tens of thousands of clones listed, about 93% are singletons. Sequences were obtained from CD8+ T cells sorted from blood. These receptor sequences come from a human donor in good health.

The J gene is TRBJ2-7, the V gene TRBV7-9; maybe TRBD2 (5 bases). The CDR3 is 14 amino acids. Per the germline V gene, CDR1 is SEHNR and CDR2 is FQNEAQ (reference sequence). Trimming took 2 bases from V and 3 from J, leaving 11 bases between them. Here the CDR3 DNA reads TGTGCCAGCAGCTTATATGGAGGCGTCTACGAGCAGTACTTC. Translation gives CASSLYGGVYEQYF.

The genes are TRBV28 and TRBJ2-5; TRBD2 is a possible D gene (5 bases). Between the trimmed V and J ends, which lost 6 bases and 0 bases, there was a span of 11 bases. There are 14 residues in the CDR3. CDR1 MDHEN and CDR2 SYDVKM come from the germline V gene. Here the CDR3 DNA reads TGTGCCAGCAGGGGAGAGATGTACCAAGAGACCCAGTACTTC. It encodes CASRGEMYQETQYF.

The chain joins TRBV25-1 to TRBJ1-2, with TRBD1 matching over 11 bases. Trimming cost V 2 bases and J 8 bases; bases outside gene matches: 7. CDR1 is MGHDK and CDR2 is SYGVNS in the germline V gene. The CDR3 contains 15 residues. The CDR3 protein is CASSEKPGQGEGYTF. The CDR3 nucleotides read TGTGCCAGCAGTGAAAAACCGGGACAGGGGGAGGGCTACACCTTC.

This chain uses TRBV7-7 with TRBJ2-5, with D maybe TRBD2 (5 bases). Germline V gene data show CDR1 as SSHAT and CDR2 as FNYEAQ (reference sequence). This CDR3 is 14 amino acids long. V was cut by 5 bases and J by 5 bases, with 15 bases left in between. CDR3 in amino acids: CASSESYPGETQYF. CDR3 coding DNA: TGTGCCAGCAGCGAATCGTACCCGGGGGAGACCCAGTACTTC.

This chain uses TRBV6-6 with TRBJ2-7; D gene uncertain. The CDR3 is made up of 13 amino acids. Germline CDR1 MNHNY, CDR2 SVGAGI (reference sequence). Trimming stripped 8 bases from V and 0 bases from J, with 11 bases between. The CDR3 nucleotides read TGTGCCAGCCAGGTTCAGAGCTCCTACGAGCAGTACTTC. Translation: CASQVQSSYEQYF.

The chain employs TRBV27 and TRBJ2-7; the match to TRBD1 covers 7 bases. In germline, CDR1 is MNHEY, CDR2 SMNVEV (reference sequence). The CDR3 extends over 13 amino acids. Trimming took 6 bases from V and 6 from J; bases not matched to a gene: 8. The CDR3 DNA sequence: TGTGCCAGCAGCGGGAAGGGGGCGCGCGAGCAGTACTTC. Protein: CASSGKGAREQYF.

The rearrangement joins TRBV4-1 to TRBJ2-5; weak D call: TRBD1 (5 bases). Germline CDR1 and CDR2: MGHRA and YSYEKL. V was shortened by 1 base and J by 1 base, with 10 bases between the two germline ends. The length of the CDR3 is 15 residues. For the CDR3, the DNA is TGCGCCAGCAGCCAAGGTACAGGTCTCCAAGAGACCCAGTACTTC. Translation gives CASSQGTGLQETQYF.

V and J are TRBV7-9 and TRBJ2-2; D not resolved. The V end lost 8 bases, the J end lost 6 bases, and 13 bases lay between the germline ends. Per germline, CDR1 SEHNR and CDR2 FQNEAQ (reference sequence). CDR3 length equals 13 residues. This CDR3 reads CASPMAPAGELFF. In DNA form, the CDR3 reads TGTGCCAGCCCCATGGCCCCCGCCGGGGAGCTGTTTTTT.

For the CDR3, the DNA is TGTGCCAGCAGTGTACAGGGGGGTCAGCCCCAGCATTTT. Protein product: CASSVQGGQPQHF. The chain has TRBV6-4 and TRBJ1-5; 8 bases fit TRBD1. Trimming removed 4 bases from V and 6 bases from J; junction bases left unmatched: 2. Germline values: CDR1 MRHNA, CDR2 SNTAGT. CDR3 length: 13 residues.

Only one count was recorded for this clone. The J gene is TRBJ2-1, the V gene TRBV19; D may be TRBD2 (5 bases). This CDR3 is built from 14 residues. Germline values: CDR1 LNHDA, CDR2 SQIVND (reference sequence). Trimming took off 5 bases at V and 1 base at J, with 9 bases between the two ends. The CDR3 protein is CASSEGLSYNEQFF. DNA of the CDR3: TGTGCCAGTAGTGAGGGCCTATCCTACAATGAGCAGTTCTTC.

The chain recombines TRBV14 with TRBJ2-2, with no clear D. This CDR3 has 16 amino acids. V was trimmed by 1 base and J by 1 base, leaving 10 bases between them. Germline lookup yields CDR1 SGHDN and CDR2 FVKESK. This CDR3 is CASSQGPELNTGELFF. Here the CDR3 DNA reads TGTGCCAGCAGCCAAGGACCAGAATTGAACACCGGGGAGCTGTTTTTT. Filled out from reference TRBV14 and TRBJ2-2, the complete variable domain reads EAGVTQFPSHSVIEKGQTVTLRCDPISGHDNLYWYRRVMGKEIKFLLHFVKESKQDESGMPNNRFLAERTGGTYSTLKVQPAELEDSGVYFCASSQGPELNTGELFFGEGSRLTVL.

The chain carries TRBV7-9 and TRBJ2-3; 8 bases line up with TRBD2. This CDR3 contains 13 residues. Germline CDR1 and CDR2: SEHNR and FQNEAQ (reference sequence). With V trimmed by 7 bases and J by 9 bases, 9 bases remained unmatched. This CDR3 reads CASTKLPSGTQYF. In DNA, the CDR3 is TGTGCCAGCACCAAATTACCTAGCGGGACGCAGTATTTT.

The rearrangement uses TRBV7-2 and TRBJ1-5; possibly TRBD1 for D (5 bases). Germline assignment: CDR1 SGHTA and CDR2 FQGNSA. The CDR3 loop spans 14 amino acids. Trimming removed 1 base at V and 3 bases at J, with 7 bases between. The CDR3 here is CASSLGGFNQPQHF. In nucleotides, the CDR3 is TGTGCCAGCAGCTTAGGGGGCTTCAATCAGCCCCAGCATTTT.

CDR3 DNA: TGTGCCAGCAGCTTACCCGGGACAGACGAGCAGTACTTC. This translates into CASSLPGTDEQYF. J is TRBJ2-7 and V is TRBV7-9, with 7 nucleotides matching TRBD1. There are 13 residues in the CDR3. Germline lookup yields CDR1 SEHNR and CDR2 FQNEAQ (reference sequence). The trim removed 2 bases at V and 5 bases at J, leaving 3 bases unmatched.

This clone was seen just once. The genes are TRBV11-1 and TRBJ2-3; 10 positions match TRBD2. The CDR3 contains 15 residues. CDR1 is SGHAT, CDR2 FQDESV, per germline (reference sequence). After removal of 4 bases from V and 2 bases from J, the junction contained 3 bases not matched to a gene. CDR3 coding DNA: TGTGCCAGCAGCTATAGCGGGAGGAACACAGATACGCAGTATTTT. It codes for CASSYSGRNTDTQYF.

This sequence joins TRBV6-1 and TRBJ1-2; no definite D call. Germline V gene lookup returns CDR1 MNHNS and CDR2 SASEGT. Between the trimmed V and J ends, which lost 8 bases and 8 bases, there was a span of 6 bases. The CDR3 has 9 residues. CDR3 bases: TGTGCCAGCCGACGGGGCTACACCTTC. It codes for CASRRGYTF.

In this sample, this clone turned up once. The chain is built from TRBV9 and TRBJ2-5; D may be TRBD2 (5 bases). V was clipped by 5 bases and J by 1 base, with 18 bases between them. Germline V gives CDR1 SGDLS, CDR2 YYNGEE. This CDR3 has 16 residues. CDR3 region: CASSVGVRLRQETQYF. DNA of the CDR3: TGTGCCAGCAGTGTCGGGGTGAGGCTGCGCCAAGAGACCCAGTACTTC.

This rearrangement joins TRBV10-3 to TRBJ1-1; a possible D gene is TRBD1 (6 bases). Trimming removed 7 bases from V and 0 bases from J, with 12 bases in between. The length of the CDR3 is 14 residues. The germline gives CDR1 ENHRY, CDR2 SYGVKD. The CDR3: CAITEGGMNTEAFF. CDR3 nucleotides: TGTGCCATCACGGAGGGGGGGATGAACACTGAAGCTTTCTTT.

This rearrangement joins TRBV29-1 to TRBJ2-7; D gene uncertain. Germline assignment: CDR1 SQVTM and CDR2 ANQGSEA. The CDR3 is 12 amino acids. V was cut by 3 bases and J by 3 bases, with 9 bases left in between. The CDR3 DNA is TGCAGCGTTGAGTTGTCCCGCTACGAGCAGTACTTC. It codes for CSVELSRYEQYF.

V usage is TRBV28 and J usage is TRBJ2-7; TRBD1 agrees at 10 bases. CDR3 length equals 15 residues. Trimming took 2 bases from V and 1 from J; bases not matched to a gene: 2. Per the germline V gene, CDR1 is MDHEN and CDR2 is SYDVKM. CDR3: CASSLGTGDSYEQYF. CDR3 DNA sequence: TGTGCCAGCAGTTTAGGGACAGGGGATTCCTACGAGCAGTACTTC.

This chain uses TRBV7-9 with TRBJ2-7, with 9 bases matching TRBD1. CDR1 is SEHNR and CDR2 is FQNEAQ in the germline V gene (reference sequence). V gave up 5 bases and J gave up 5 bases; unmatched junction bases: 10. The CDR3 spans 15 residues. The CDR3 bases are TGTGCCAGCAGCGTACGACAGGGGGTCAACGACGAGCAGTACTTC. The encoded protein is CASSVRQGVNDEQYF. The full variable domain, completed using reference TRBV7-9 and TRBJ2-7, is DTGVSQNPRHKITKRGQNVTFRCDPISEHNRLYWYRQTLGQGPEFLTYFQNEAQLEKSRLLSDRFSAERPKGSFSTLEIQRTEQGDSAMYLCASSVRQGVNDEQYFGPGTRLTVT.

The chain has TRBV5-1 and TRBJ2-1; D unresolved. CDR3 length equals 11 residues. V was cut by 7 bases and J by 8 bases, with 10 bases left in between. In germline, CDR1 is SGHRS, CDR2 YFSETQ. In nucleotides, the CDR3 is TGCGCCAGCTCCCAGGATTATGAGCAGTTCTTC. Its translation: CASSQDYEQFF.

The chain uses TRBV19 and TRBJ2-5; TRBD2 agrees at 13 bases. The end of the DNA fits TRBJ2-7 better, so the J call may be wrong. Germline V CDR1 and CDR2: LNHDA, SQIVND (reference sequence). This CDR3 is built from 15 residues. The CDR3 sequence: CASSTGLAGTYEQYF. As DNA, the CDR3 is TGTGCCAGTAGTACGGGACTAGCGGGAACCTACGAGCAGTACTTC.

CDR3 amino acids: CASSEAGENIQYF. Written as DNA, the CDR3 is TGCGCCAGCAGTGAGGCGGGAGAAAACATTCAGTACTTC. V and J are TRBV10-2 and TRBJ2-4; 7 bases are shared with TRBD2. The CDR3 runs to 13 residues. V shed 2 bases, J shed 5 bases, and the junction held 0 bases outside the gene matches. Germline CDR1 reads WSHSY; CDR2 reads SAAADI.

The chain joins TRBV28 to TRBJ2-7; D unclear. Germline V gives CDR1 MDHEN, CDR2 SYDVKM. Between the trimmed V and J ends, which lost 5 bases and 0 bases, there was a span of 11 bases. The CDR3 has 14 residues. The CDR3 here is CASSPDYSSYEQYF. Here the CDR3 DNA reads TGTGCCAGCAGTCCGGATTACAGCTCCTACGAGCAGTACTTC.

The chain links TRBV5-4 to TRBJ2-7, with TRBD1 matching 10 bases. V shed 4 bases and J 3 bases; nucleotides not matched to a gene: 4. Germline V gene data show CDR1 as SGHNT and CDR2 as YYREEE (reference sequence). The CDR3 length is 14 residues. CDR3 loop: CASSQRDRGYEQYF. CDR3 nucleotide sequence: TGTGCCAGCAGCCAAAGGGACAGGGGCTACGAGCAGTACTTC. The complete variable domain, with remaining parts taken from reference TRBV5-4 and TRBJ2-7, reads ETGVTQSPTHLIKTRGQQVTLRCSSQSGHNTVSWYQQALGQGPQFIFQYYREEENGRGNFPPRFSGLQFPNYSSELNVNALELDDSALYLCASSQRDRGYEQYFGPGTRLTVT.